The 27 T cell receptor beta chains given below trace back to one sample, sequenced in a study of spatial heterogeneity in lung cancer. The antigens these receptors bind are not known. Time point defined: sample taken at primary tumor resection. Using its own MiXCR run on the 5' RACE reads, TCRdb lists one record per CDR3 protein. The sample holds approximately 11,000 distinct CDR3 sequences; roughly 8% are singletons and the top ten take under 25%. Study results and caveats: How many expanded intratumoral alpha and beta TCRs were present tracked the tumor mutation count, which was a count of nonsynonymous mutations.

The specimen was lung tumor tissue, collected at surgery. Receptors were obtained from a female donor with early-stage non-small cell lung cancer.

By its share, this clonotype is medium-sized. This beta chain is an off-target read within a library intended for alpha chains, so its frequency means little. V is TRBV12-3 or TRBV12-4 and J is TRBJ2-3, with 7 nucleotides matching TRBD1. V gave up 8 bases and J gave up 0 bases; unmatched junction bases: 2. The length of the CDR3 is 13 residues. CDR3 bases: TGTGCCAGCGGGACAGTCAGCACAGATACGCAGTATTTT. Translated: CASGTVSTDTQYF.

Note on this clonotype: Since it is a stray read in a library aimed at alpha chains, this beta chain has a size that is not meaningful. V gene TRBV30 combines with J gene TRBJ1-1; D unclear. CDR1 is GTSNPN, CDR2 SVGIG, per germline (reference sequence). The ends were cut back, 3 bases at V and 1 base at J, with 3 bases in the middle. The CDR3 length is 11 residues. The CDR3 region is CAWSRNTEAFF. The CDR3 coding sequence is TGTGCCTGGAGCAGGAACACTGAAGCTTTCTTT.

In this sample, this clonotype turned up many times. This beta chain is a stray read from a library made for alpha chains; its abundance is not meaningful. V is TRBV5-1 and J is TRBJ2-5, with TRBD2 matching 10 bases. There are 15 residues in the CDR3. Trimming took 6 bases from V and 3 from J; bases not matched to a gene: 8. Germline V gene sequence: CDR1 SGHRS, CDR2 YFSETQ. CDR3 in amino acids: CASKSSGTSEETQYF. Written as DNA, the CDR3 is TGCGCCAGCAAATCTTCCGGGACTAGCGAAGAGACCCAGTACTTC. Together with reference TRBV5-1 and TRBJ2-5, the CDR3 gives the full variable domain: KAGVTQTPRYLIKTRGQQVTLSCSPISGHRSVSWYQQTPGQGLQFLFEYFSETQRNKGNFPGRFSGRQFSNSRSEMNVSTLELGDSALYLCASKSSGTSEETQYFGPGTRLLVL.

This clonotype is labeled as medium-sized. With the library built for alpha chains, this beta chain is off target and its frequency is not meaningful. The chain carries TRBV7-9 and TRBJ2-5, with 10 bases that match TRBD2. The CDR3 loop spans 16 amino acids. The J segment lost 5 bases and the V segment lost 1 base, leaving 7 bases of the junction unmatched. CDR1 SEHNR and CDR2 FQNEAQ come from the germline V gene (reference sequence). CDR3 in amino acids: CASSLERGGVEETQYF. The CDR3 DNA is TGTGCCAGCAGCTTAGAGCGGGGGGGCGTGGAGGAGACCCAGTACTTC.

This clonotype was recorded many times. The library was prepared for alpha chains; this beta chain is a stray read, so its frequency means little. The J gene is TRBJ2-7, the V gene TRBV28, with no clear D. Trimming shortened V by 1 base and J by 3 bases, and 10 bases separated the two germline ends. CDR1 is MDHEN, CDR2 SYDVKM, per germline. This CDR3 region has 14 residues. CDR3 coding DNA: TGTGCCAGCAGTTTATCACCGCCTAACTACGAGCAGTACTTC. It encodes CASSLSPPNYEQYF.

This clonotype is deemed medium-sized (0.01 to 0.1%). This beta chain lies outside the target of a library built for alpha chains; its clone size means little. The chain uses TRBV6-5 and TRBJ1-1; 7 bases match TRBD1. CDR3 length: 14 residues. Germline V gene sequence: CDR1 MNHEY, CDR2 SVGAGI. The V gene end was trimmed by 6 bases and the J gene end by 1 base; junction bases not matched to a gene: 5. The CDR3 protein is CASSNRGRNTEAFF. DNA of the CDR3: TGTGCCAGCAGCAACAGGGGAAGGAACACTGAAGCTTTCTTT.

The sample holds a few counts of this clonotype. This beta chain is off target for a library built for alpha chains, so its abundance means little. The chain links TRBV20-1 to TRBJ1-5, with D possibly being TRBD1 (5 bases). The CDR3 has 10 residues. V lost 6 bases, J lost 9 bases, and 9 bases lay in between. Germline CDR1 DFQATT, CDR2 SNEGSKA (reference sequence). CDR3 nucleotides: TGCAGTGCAACGACAGCGCCCCAGCATTTT. Protein sequence: CSATTAPQHF.

A word on this clonotype: As an off-target read in a library built for alpha chains, this beta chain has a frequency of little significance. The rearrangement links TRBV11-2 to TRBJ1-2; D perhaps matches TRBD1 (5 bases). Trimming took off 5 bases at V and 6 bases at J, with 16 bases between the two ends. The CDR3 sequence is 14 residues long. CDR1 and CDR2 from the germline V gene are SGHAT and FQNNGV. The CDR3 DNA follows: TGTGCCAGCAGCCCGGGGCCAGCCTGGAATGGCTACACCTTC. This gives the protein CASSPGPAWNGYTF. The full variable domain, with the rest looked up from reference TRBV11-2 and TRBJ1-2, is EAGVAQSPRYKIIEKRQSVAFWCNPISGHATLYWYQQILGQGPKLLIQFQNNGVVDDSQLPKDRFSAERLKGVDSTLKIQPAKLEDSAVYLCASSPGPAWNGYTFGSGTRLTVV.

This clonotype was seen many times. This beta chain was picked up by a library intended for alpha chains and is off target, so its count carries little meaning. The rearrangement joins TRBV20-1 to TRBJ2-2; TRBD1 agrees at 9 bases. CDR3 size: 16 residues. The V gene end was trimmed by 4 bases and the J gene end by 2 bases; junction bases not matched to a gene: 8. CDR1 DFQATT and CDR2 SNEGSKA come from the germline V gene (reference sequence). CDR3 sequence: CSATPRQGGNTGELFF. The CDR3 DNA is TGCAGTGCTACCCCTCGACAGGGGGGTAACACCGGGGAGCTGTTTTTT.

This clonotype was counted only a few times. Being off target in a library aimed at alpha chains, this beta chain has a size of little meaning. V and J are TRBV20-1 and TRBJ1-5; the D gene is possibly TRBD1 (5 bases). Germline CDR1 is DFQATT and CDR2 is SNEGSKA (reference sequence). The CDR3 is 13 residues long. Trimming shortened V by 7 bases and J by 3 bases, and 13 bases separated the two germline ends. CDR3 amino acids: CSGGEGTNQPQHF. DNA for the CDR3: TGCAGTGGGGGGGAGGGGACCAATCAGCCCCAGCATTTT.

This clonotype has at least ten counts. A library prepared for alpha chains yielded this beta chain as an off-target read; its size is of little meaning. The chain combines TRBV5-1 with TRBJ2-3; D perhaps matches TRBD1 (6 bases). Trimming shortened V by 2 bases and J by 4 bases, and 8 bases separated the two germline ends. CDR3 length: 13 residues. The germline V gene has CDR1 SGHRS and CDR2 YFSETQ. The CDR3 sequence: CASSLQGSDTQYF. CDR3 coding DNA: TGCGCCAGCAGCTTACAGGGATCAGATACGCAGTATTTT. The full variable domain, rest sourced from reference TRBV5-1 and TRBJ2-3, is KAGVTQTPRYLIKTRGQQVTLSCSPISGHRSVSWYQQTPGQGLQFLFEYFSETQRNKGNFPGRFSGRQFSNSRSEMNVSTLELGDSALYLCASSLQGSDTQYFGPGTRLTVL.

The table lists this clonotype with many counts. This beta chain is a stray read from a library made for alpha chains; its abundance is not meaningful. The CDR3 sequence is CASSLLGGEQEPYEQYF. The CDR3 DNA reads as TGTGCCAGCAGCTTATTGGGGGGGGAACAGGAGCCCTACGAGCAGTACTTC. V gene TRBV7-8 combines with J gene TRBJ2-7; 7 nucleotides match TRBD2. The ends lost 2 bases at V and 2 bases at J; junction bases unmatched: 12. The CDR3 extends over 17 amino acids. CDR1 is SGHVS and CDR2 is FQNEAQ in the germline V gene.

To note about this clonotype: At one of its ends the junction is not consistent with the germline gene, which may arise from a read error. This beta chain is off target for a library built for alpha chains, so its abundance means little. The rearrangement uses TRBV9 and TRBJ1-1; D remains ambiguous. The CDR3 spans 13 residues. The germline CDR1 and CDR2 sequences are SGDLS and YYNGEE. The CDR3 DNA follows: TGTGTCAGCAGCGCCGCCGAGAACACTGAAGCTTTGTTT. Amino acid sequence: CVSSAAENTEALF.

Concerning this clonotype: As an off-target read in a library built for alpha chains, this beta chain has a frequency of little significance. The chain carries TRBV12-3 or TRBV12-4 and TRBJ2-1, with 8 bases identical to TRBD2. This CDR3 region has 17 residues. Germline trimming cut 7 bases from V and 5 bases from J; bases unmatched to any gene: 16. This CDR3 is CASIPGLGRSPNNEQFF. In DNA, the CDR3 is TGTGCCAGCATTCCGGGACTAGGGAGGTCCCCGAACAATGAGCAGTTCTTC.

This clonotype was seen at least ten times. This beta chain appears as a stray read in a library generated for alpha chains; its size is not informative. The chain carries TRBV9 and TRBJ1-4; a possible D gene is TRBD1 (5 bases). The V end lost 8 bases, the J end lost 7 bases, and 18 bases lay between the germline ends. The germline V gene encodes CDR1 SGDLS and CDR2 YYNGEE. The CDR3 contains 14 residues. The CDR3 DNA reads as TGTGCCAGTAACGGAGGGGTAAGAGGTGAAAAACTGTTTTTT. As protein: CASNGGVRGEKLFF.

This clonotype was counted many times. A library made for alpha chains picked up this beta chain off target, so its size means little. The rearrangement uses TRBV2 and TRBJ2-7; D gene unclear. The CDR3 loop spans 11 amino acids. Germline lookup yields CDR1 SNHLY and CDR2 FYNNEI. V was trimmed by 5 bases and J by 1 base, leaving 3 bases between them. CDR3 sequence (DNA): TGTGCCAGCAGTTATTCCTACGAGCAGTACTTC. Amino acid sequence: CASSYSYEQYF.

Turning to this clonotype: The library was designed around alpha chains, so this beta chain is a stray read whose abundance carries little weight. The chain links TRBV9 to TRBJ2-3, with 7 bases aligning to TRBD2. Trimming at V came to 0 bases and at J to 4 bases, leaving 5 bases not matched to a gene. Germline assignment: CDR1 SGDLS and CDR2 YYNGEE. The CDR3 length is 15 residues. The CDR3 DNA is TGTGCCAGCAGCGTAGCCCAGCGGGGAGCAGATACGCAGTATTTT. Its translation is CASSVAQRGADTQYF.

This clonotype came up many times. Because this beta chain is a stray read in a library intended to capture alpha chains, its abundance should not be given much weight. The V gene is TRBV18, the J gene TRBJ1-2; TRBD1 matches at 10 bases. The CDR3 loop spans 14 amino acids. The V segment lost 3 bases and the J segment 7 bases; nucleotides outside the gene matches: 5. Germline V gives CDR1 KGHSH, CDR2 LQKENI. CDR3 loop: CASSPDRTGGGYTF. The DNA for the CDR3 is TGTGCCAGCTCACCGGACCGGACAGGGGGTGGCTACACCTTC.

This clonotype has a count of ten or more. Germline is not matched at one junction end, which may reflect a read error. This beta chain was picked up by a library intended for alpha chains and is off target, so its count carries little meaning. The chain combines TRBV7-7 with TRBJ1-4; TRBD1 matches at 10 bases. The CDR3 runs to 14 residues. Germline V gene sequence: CDR1 SSHAT, CDR2 FNYEAQ (reference sequence). CDR3 loop: CASSSGQGNEKLFF. As DNA, the CDR3 is TGTGCTAGCAGCTCGGGACAGGGGAATGAAAAACTGTTTTTT.

In regard to this clonotype: This beta chain is an unintended read in a library built for alpha chains; its size means little. The V and J genes are TRBV7-2 and TRBJ2-7; the match to TRBD2 covers 7 bases. J lost 2 bases, V lost 1 base, and 5 bases had no gene match. The CDR3 loop spans 15 amino acids. Germline CDR1 is SGHTA and CDR2 is FQGNSA. CDR3 nucleotides: TGTGCCAGCAGCTTAGAACCGGGGGGACCCTACGAGCAGTACTTC. Translating gives CASSLEPGGPYEQYF. The variable domain in full, with the rest retrieved from reference TRBV7-2 and TRBJ2-7, is GAGVSQSPSNKVTEKGKDVELRCDPISGHTALYWYRQSLGQGLEFLIYFQGNSAPDKSGLPSDRFSAERTGGSVSTLTIQRTQQEDSAVYLCASSLEPGGPYEQYFGPGTRLTVT.

This clonotype occurred a few times. Within a library made for alpha chains, this beta chain is off target, and its count is uninformative. The rearrangement links TRBV9 to TRBJ2-1; a possible D gene is TRBD2 (6 bases). V was clipped by 3 bases and J by 6 bases, with 22 bases between them. The germline V gene has CDR1 SGDLS and CDR2 YYNGEE. This CDR3 spans 17 amino acids. CDR3 sequence (DNA): TGTGCCAGCAGCGCTCCGCCGGGGACTCCATTGGCCAATGAGCAGTTCTTC. Its translation is CASSAPPGTPLANEQFF.

Concerning this clonotype itself: Because this beta chain is a stray read in a library intended to capture alpha chains, its abundance should not be given much weight. The V and J genes are TRBV7-2 and TRBJ2-7; 7 bases are shared with TRBD1. The CDR3 covers 13 residues. The germline V gene has CDR1 SGHTA and CDR2 FQGNSA. V lost 4 bases and J lost 2; bases outside the gene matches: 2. The CDR3 sequence: CASSSTGPYEQYF. The CDR3 bases are TGTGCCAGCAGCTCGACAGGGCCCTACGAGCAGTACTTC. Based on the CDR3 plus reference TRBV7-2 and TRBJ2-7, the full variable domain is GAGVSQSPSNKVTEKGKDVELRCDPISGHTALYWYRQSLGQGLEFLIYFQGNSAPDKSGLPSDRFSAERTGGSVSTLTIQRTQQEDSAVYLCASSSTGPYEQYFGPGTRLTVT.

This clonotype was seen repeatedly, ten times or more. Little can be read into the size of this beta chain, an off-target read in a library designed for alpha chains. The chain is built from TRBV6-2 or TRBV6-3 and TRBJ2-5, with D perhaps being TRBD1 or TRBD2 (5 bases each). Germline CDR1 reads MNHEY; CDR2 reads SVGEGT. Trimming shortened V by 2 bases and J by 0 bases, and 10 bases separated the two germline ends. This CDR3 contains 15 residues. DNA of the CDR3: TGTGCCAGCAGTTACGGGGACGTGGACCAAGAGACCCAGTACTTC. Translated, it gives CASSYGDVDQETQYF.

This clonotype rates as medium-sized. This beta chain is a stray read from a library made for alpha chains; its abundance is not meaningful. The chain has TRBV11-2 and TRBJ2-5; D may correspond to TRBD1 or TRBD2 (5 bases each). The V gene's germline CDR1 is SGHAT and CDR2 FQNNGV. V was pared by 3 bases and J by 2 bases, with 13 bases between. This CDR3 region has 15 residues. The CDR3 protein is CASSFWAGRQETQYF. CDR3 in DNA: TGTGCCAGCAGCTTCTGGGCAGGGAGACAAGAGACCCAGTACTTC.

This clonotype is deemed medium-sized. This beta chain was picked up by a library intended for alpha chains and is off target, so its count carries little meaning. The V gene is TRBV11-2, the J gene TRBJ2-1; 9 bases are shared with TRBD1. This CDR3 region has 17 residues. Looked up from germline, CDR1 is SGHAT and CDR2 is FQNNGV. With 4 bases clipped from V and 0 bases from J, the junction kept 7 bases outside the gene matches. The CDR3 coding sequence is TGTGCCAGCAGCTCGATACAGGGGGCAGGCTCCTACAATGAGCAGTTCTTC. Protein product: CASSSIQGAGSYNEQFF. The full variable domain, its missing parts supplied by reference TRBV11-2 and TRBJ2-1, is EAGVAQSPRYKIIEKRQSVAFWCNPISGHATLYWYQQILGQGPKLLIQFQNNGVVDDSQLPKDRFSAERLKGVDSTLKIQPAKLEDSAVYLCASSSIQGAGSYNEQFFGPGTRLTVL.

In its sample, this clonotype ranks as medium-sized. A library prepared for alpha chains yielded this beta chain as an off-target read; its size is of little meaning. This chain links TRBV7-6 with TRBJ2-3; maybe TRBD1 (6 bases). Trimming removed 0 bases from V and 10 bases from J, with 8 bases in between. Germline CDR1 is SGHVS and CDR2 is FNYEAQ. CDR3 length: 12 amino acids. The DNA for the CDR3 is TGTGCCAGCAGCTTAGCGAGGGGGTCGCAGTATTTT. This sequence encodes CASSLARGSQYF. Complete variable domain (other parts from reference TRBV7-6 and TRBJ2-3): GAGVSQSPRYKVTKRGQDVALRCDPISGHVSLYWYRQALGQGPEFLTYFNYEAQQDKSGLPNDRFSAERPEGSISTLTIQRTEQRDSAMYRCASSLARGSQYFGPGTRLTVL.

This clonotype was seen many times. Within a library made for alpha chains, this beta chain is off target, and its count is uninformative. The J gene is TRBJ1-2, the V gene TRBV19, with 7 bases identical to TRBD1. V lost 7 bases to trimming and J lost 7 bases; unmatched junction nucleotides: 15. In germline, CDR1 is LNHDA, CDR2 SQIVND (reference sequence). The CDR3 length is 15 residues. The CDR3 DNA sequence: TGTGCCAGTAAGGGCCAGGGGGAGTACGGGAGTGGCTACACCTTC. Protein sequence: CASKGQGEYGSGYTF.